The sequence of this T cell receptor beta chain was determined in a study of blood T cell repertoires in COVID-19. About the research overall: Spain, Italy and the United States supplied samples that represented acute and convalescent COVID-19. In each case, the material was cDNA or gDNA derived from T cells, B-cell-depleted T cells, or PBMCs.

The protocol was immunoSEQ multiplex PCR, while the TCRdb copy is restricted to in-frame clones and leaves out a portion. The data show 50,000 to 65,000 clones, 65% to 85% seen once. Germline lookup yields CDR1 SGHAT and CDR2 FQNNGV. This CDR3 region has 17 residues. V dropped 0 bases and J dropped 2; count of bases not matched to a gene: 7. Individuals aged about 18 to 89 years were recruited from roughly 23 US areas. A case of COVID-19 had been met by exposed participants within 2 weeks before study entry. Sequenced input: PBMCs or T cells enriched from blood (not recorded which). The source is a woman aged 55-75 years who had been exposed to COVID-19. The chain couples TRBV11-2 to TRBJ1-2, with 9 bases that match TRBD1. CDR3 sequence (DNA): TGTGCCAGCAGCTTAGATCCCGGGACAGGGACCAACTATGGCTACACCTTC. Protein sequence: CASSLDPGTGTNYGYTF.